The sequence of this TCR beta chain was determined in a study of neurological immune-mediated disorders (dated by TCRdb to the late 2010s). As for the study more broadly: Among the roughly 34 multiple sclerosis patients, relapsing-remitting MS was present in roughly 30 and secondary progressive MS was present in 3. Longitudinal samples, technical triplicates and paired sorted CD4+ and CD8+ T-cell subsets, alongside PBMC samples, were included among the roughly 100 TCR-beta libraries. Of the approximately 70 subjects in the cohort, some 15 were HAM/TSP patients, about 34 were multiple sclerosis patients, and approximately 20 were healthy controls. Peripheral blood TCR-beta repertoires from patients with HTLV-I-associated myelopathy (HAM/TSP), patients with multiple sclerosis, and healthy controls were compared in the study using UMI-based sequencing. Points the paper makes about the study in general: Repertoires from 18 of 34 MS patients were grouped by phylogenetic analysis into a cluster of related CDR3 sequences, suggesting a possible repertoire-level signature. No clinical or MRI features were associated with the MS cluster, and the authors said that larger cohorts are needed. Across subjects, expanded clones never shared an identical CDR3 amino acid sequence, which suggests that the TCR-beta repertoires in every group were private. TCR clonal expansion was highest in HAM/TSP patients and lowest in MS patients, with MS patients falling below even healthy controls.

CDR3 length: 15 amino acids, cysteine to phenylalanine. The CDR3 DNA has 45 bases and is translated from base 1. CDR1 and CDR2, per the germline V gene, are SGHRS and YFSETQ. The V end loses 4 bases and the J end loses 5 bases, and a stretch of 16 bases separates them. This clonotype was detected only a few times. Its specific antigen is unknown. No base-level quality is on record; no much larger clone is a single base apart. cDNA synthesis used template-switch 5'RACE with a primer carrying a 10-nucleotide random unique molecular identifier tagging each TCR transcript. Every sequencing run covered 15-18 subjects and yielded more than 170 million TCR-beta sequences. The RNeasy kit was used to extract total RNA. The KAPA Real-time Library Amplification kit was used to amplify TCR-beta VDJ regions with primers for the TCR constant region and the 5'RACE anchor. Sample indexes and Illumina adaptors were added in a first PCR, after which library yield was increased in a second PCR. After purification with Ampure beads, the TCR product of roughly 650 bp was size-selected on a 2% E-gel SizeSelection system. Before pooling, library quality was checked on a Bioanalyzer, concentration was measured with Qubit, and libraries were quantified with the Kapa Library Quantification kit. An Illumina HiSeq 2500 sequenced the libraries paired-end 2 x 150 bp. To increase sequence diversity, about 23-30% phiX was spiked into each library pool. Concerning the study's data processing: The UMI-based MiGEC pipeline processed quality-filtered reads and removed over 80% of raw TCR sequences during error correction. VDJ genes were aligned to IMGT germline references, and clonotypes were defined by unique CDR3 amino acid sequence plus V-J genes. VDJtools evaluated clonal expansion, Shannon diversity and CDR3 relatedness (CalcPairwiseDistances, ClusterSamples); CLCbio workbench built phylogenetic trees. A clone was classed as expanded if it had 8 or more unique UMIs, a cutoff based on coefficient-of-variation modelling across technical triplicates. TCRdb applied fastp at Q25 and MiXCR to the public reads, then kept only in-frame beta chains. CDR3 protein sequences are deduplicated, and each keeps its most common genes and DNA. These V and J calls are TCRdb output, not the study's own analysis. This sample holds some 65,000 distinct CDR3 sequences; less than 5.5% were observed only once. The top ten clonotypes cover approximately 2.6% of the sample.

For unsorted PBMC libraries, 2 million PBMCs were used after storage in RNAlater at -80 degrees C until RNA extraction. Multiple sclerosis patients were enrolled in a US clinical protocol under which disease progression was evaluated by magnetic resonance imaging. Peripheral blood underwent Ficoll-Hypaque density gradient centrifugation to isolate PBMCs, which were then cryopreserved in liquid nitrogen. This sequence was found in a woman aged 25 to 39 with multiple sclerosis. Recombination joined TRBV5-1 with TRBJ1-3, with no D gene named confidently. What was sequenced was PBMCs. The CDR3 reads as follows: CASSPGRERRNTIYF. The DNA reads TGCGCCAGCAGCCCGGGGAGGGAACGCCGAAACACCATATATTTT. Reference TRBV5-1 and TRBJ1-3 genes cover what lies past the CDR3, so the full variable domain is KAGVTQTPRYLIKTRGQQVTLSCSPISGHRSVSWYQQTPGQGLQFLFEYFSETQRNKGNFPGRFSGRQFSNSRSEMNVSTLELGDSALYLCASSPGRERRNTIYFGEGSWLTVV.